This TCR beta chain was retrieved from a study of T cell responses to AZD1222 COVID-19 vaccine. Study at large: Pooling was applied to second doses at about 4 or about 12 weeks.

Sequenced by immunoSEQ multiplex PCR; TCRdb stores in-frame clones only, minus some. The sample holds 75,000 to 100,000 clones, 70% to 90% seen once. Study results and limitations: After two AZD1222 doses, spike-specific TCR breadth and depth rose versus day 0. Clonal diversity was possibly underestimated, and white British individuals and females predominated among donors. Only after the peak T cell response were repertoires sampled.

Points on this clone: Its target is unknown.

This clonotype was sampled from an adult in good health. The source was peripheral blood, collected on day 0 of AZD1222 vaccination.

The CDR3 sequence: CASSLASGGAYEQYF. Here the CDR3 DNA reads TGCGCCAGCAGCCTCGCTAGCGGGGGGGCCTACGAGCAGTACTTC. The chain recombines TRBV5-1 with TRBJ2-7, with 12 bases aligning to TRBD2. V shed 4 bases, J shed 2 bases, and the junction held 4 bases outside the gene matches. Germline V gene data show CDR1 as SGHRS and CDR2 as YFSETQ. The CDR3 sequence is 15 residues long. The full variable domain, completed using reference TRBV5-1 and TRBJ2-7, is KAGVTQTPRYLIKTRGQQVTLSCSPISGHRSVSWYQQTPGQGLQFLFEYFSETQRNKGNFPGRFSGRQFSNSRSEMNVSTLELGDSALYLCASSLASGGAYEQYFGPGTRLTVT.